A single T cell receptor (beta chain) is shown here with its context. The antigen is unknown. The sample originates from a study of CD8 T cells in Susac syndrome. Study-wide results and limits: Acknowledgment was made by the study that its TCR sequencing and HLA analysis involved a relatively small number of individuals.

RNA in amounts of about 0.45 to 1 ug was reverse transcribed with random hexamers. Each CDR3 protein gets one entry after TCRdb re-called the immunoSEQ multiplex PCR reads with MiXCR. The table includes around 190,000 distinct CDR3 sequences, approximately 95% detected once. After removal of 3 bases from V and 1 base from J, the junction contained 5 bases not matched to a gene. The CDR3 contains 16 residues. Input material: CD8+ T cells from PBMCs. This sequence was found in a human donor with multiple sclerosis. The chain employs TRBV12-3 or TRBV12-4 and TRBJ2-3, with TRBD2 matching over 9 bases. The CDR3, as DNA: TGTGCCAGCAGTTTTCCCAGACTAGCGGGCACAGATACGCAGTATTTT. Translating gives CASSFPRLAGTDTQYF.